The clone carrying this TCR beta chain was counted a few times. Its target is unknown. The V end was cut by 8 bases, the J end by 5 bases, with 19 bases between. From germline, CDR1 is MDHEN and CDR2 SYDVKM. The length of the CDR3 is 14 residues. These data originate in a study of early T cells in non-severe SARS-CoV-2 infection. On the study more broadly: It was bulk RNA from unsorted whole blood that was sequenced, and the chains were unpaired. General study points: Private and CD4 specificities were missed by VDJdb matching, skewed to anti-spike CD8.

Each single cDNA molecule received a unique molecular identifier. Using its own MiXCR run on the 5' RACE reads, TCRdb lists one record per CDR3 protein. This sample has more than 50,000 distinct CDR3 sequences, with roughly an eighth found just once. This clonotype originated in an adult who was a healthcare worker with PCR-confirmed SARS-CoV-2 infection or an uninfected control (not recorded which). The sample consisted of whole blood, taken at baseline. V gene TRBV28 combines with J gene TRBJ2-7; tentative D call: TRBD2 (6 bases). CDR3 coding DNA: TGTGCCAGCTCTCCCACAGCGGAGGGACACGAGCAGTACTTC. Encoded protein: CASSPTAEGHEQYF.